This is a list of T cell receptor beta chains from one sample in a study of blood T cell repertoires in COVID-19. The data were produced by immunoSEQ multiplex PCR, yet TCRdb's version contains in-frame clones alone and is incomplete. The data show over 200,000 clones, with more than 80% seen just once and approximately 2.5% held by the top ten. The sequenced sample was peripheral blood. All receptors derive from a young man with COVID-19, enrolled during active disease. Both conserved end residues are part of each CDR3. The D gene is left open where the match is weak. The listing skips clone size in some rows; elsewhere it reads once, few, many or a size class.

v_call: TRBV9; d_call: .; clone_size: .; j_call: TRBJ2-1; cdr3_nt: TGTGCCAGCAGCGTAGACTGGTACAATGAGCAGTTCTTC; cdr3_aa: CASSVDWYNEQFF
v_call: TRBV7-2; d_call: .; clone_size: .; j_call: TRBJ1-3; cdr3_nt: TGTGCCAGCAGCTTACAGGGTAGCTCTGGAAACACCATATATTTT; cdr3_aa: CASSLQGSSGNTIYF
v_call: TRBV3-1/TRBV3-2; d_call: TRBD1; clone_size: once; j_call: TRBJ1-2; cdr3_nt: TGTGCCAGCAGCCAGCCCAACGTTCCGGACAGGCTGGGGTATGGCTACACCTTC; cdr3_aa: CASSQPNVPDRLGYGYTF
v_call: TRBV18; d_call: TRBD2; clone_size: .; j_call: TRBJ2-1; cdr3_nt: TGTGCCAGCTCATTGGGACTAGCGGGAGGCTCCAAGCACTCCTACAATGAGCAGTTCTTC; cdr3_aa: CASSLGLAGGSKHSYNEQFF
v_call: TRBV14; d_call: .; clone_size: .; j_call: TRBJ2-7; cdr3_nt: TGTGCCAGCAGCGTCAGGGGCGAGCAGTACTTC; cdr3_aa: CASSVRGEQYF
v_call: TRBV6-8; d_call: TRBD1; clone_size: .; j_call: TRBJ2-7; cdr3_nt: TGTGCCAGCAGTTACTGGGACAGCCATCCGTACGAGCAGTACTTC; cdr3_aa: CASSYWDSHPYEQYF
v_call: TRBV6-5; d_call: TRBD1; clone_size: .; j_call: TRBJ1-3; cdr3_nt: TGTGCCAGCAGTTCTACAGGGGTCTCTGGAAACACCATATATTTT; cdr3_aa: CASSSTGVSGNTIYF
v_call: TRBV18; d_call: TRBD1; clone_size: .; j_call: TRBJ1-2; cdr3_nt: TGTGCCAGCTCATCGACAGGGGGAGACGGCTACACCTTC; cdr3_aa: CASSSTGGDGYTF
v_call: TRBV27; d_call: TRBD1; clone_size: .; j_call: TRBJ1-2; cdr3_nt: TGTGCCAGCAGAAGAGCCGGGACAGGGGGACCCTTGGACTATGGCTACACCTTC; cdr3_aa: CASRRAGTGGPLDYGYTF
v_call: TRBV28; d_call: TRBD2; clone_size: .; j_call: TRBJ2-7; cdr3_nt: TGTGCCAGCAGCTCCGGGACTAGCGGGAGTATACAGTACTTC; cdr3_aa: CASSSGTSGSIQYF
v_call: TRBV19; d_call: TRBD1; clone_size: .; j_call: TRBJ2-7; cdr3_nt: TGTGCCACTATTGGAGTGGGGACAGGGTCATACGAGCAGTACTTC; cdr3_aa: CATIGVGTGSYEQYF
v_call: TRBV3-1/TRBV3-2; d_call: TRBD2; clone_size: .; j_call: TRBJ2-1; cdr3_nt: TGTGCCAGCAGCCCTAGGAGGCGGGGGGCCTACAATGAGCAGTTCTTC; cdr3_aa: CASSPRRRGAYNEQFF
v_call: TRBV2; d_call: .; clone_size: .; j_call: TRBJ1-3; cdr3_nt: TGTGCCAGCAGCCCCTACGGGAACTCTGGAAACACCATATATTTT; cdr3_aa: CASSPYGNSGNTIYF
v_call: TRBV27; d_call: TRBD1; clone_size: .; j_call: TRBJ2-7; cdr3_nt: TGTGCCAGCAGTCTCTGGACAGGGAGAGCCTACGAGCAGTACTTC; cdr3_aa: CASSLWTGRAYEQYF
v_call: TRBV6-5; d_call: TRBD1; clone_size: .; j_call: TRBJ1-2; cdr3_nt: TGTGCCAGCACCGACAGGGGAGCTAACTATGGCTACACCTTC; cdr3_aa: CASTDRGANYGYTF
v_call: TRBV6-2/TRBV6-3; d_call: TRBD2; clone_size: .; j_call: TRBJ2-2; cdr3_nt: TGTGCCAGCAGTTACTCTAGGACTAGCAGGAACACCGGGGAGCTGTTTTTT; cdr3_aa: CASSYSRTSRNTGELFF
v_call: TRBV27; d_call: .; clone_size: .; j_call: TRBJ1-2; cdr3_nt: TGTGCCCGGCCACAGGGACCCAACTATGGCTACACCTTC; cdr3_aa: CARPQGPNYGYTF
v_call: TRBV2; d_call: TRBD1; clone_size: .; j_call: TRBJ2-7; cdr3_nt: TGTGCCAGCAGTGAGGGAGGGACAGGGGACCCCTACGAGCAGTACTTC; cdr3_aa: CASSEGGTGDPYEQYF
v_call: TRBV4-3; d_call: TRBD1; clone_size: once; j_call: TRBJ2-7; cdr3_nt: TGCGCCAGCAGCCAAGATCCGGCGGCAGGGGGCCTCTCCGCTTACGAGCAGTACTTC; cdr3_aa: CASSQDPAAGGLSAYEQYF
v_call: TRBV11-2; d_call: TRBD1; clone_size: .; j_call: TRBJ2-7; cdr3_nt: TGTGCCAGCAGCCCCCTCCCAGGGGGCTCCTACGAGCAGTACTTC; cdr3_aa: CASSPLPGGSYEQYF
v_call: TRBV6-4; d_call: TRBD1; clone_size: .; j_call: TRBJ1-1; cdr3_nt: TGTGCCAGCACTGAGGACCCGGGACAGGGGGTTGCTTTCTTT; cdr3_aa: CASTEDPGQGVAFF
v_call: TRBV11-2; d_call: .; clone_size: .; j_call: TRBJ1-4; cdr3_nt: TGTGCCAGCAGCCTACAGCTAAATGAAAAACTGTTTTTT; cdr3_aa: CASSLQLNEKLFF
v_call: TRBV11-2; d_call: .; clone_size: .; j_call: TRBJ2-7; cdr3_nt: TGTGCCAGCAGCTTCCTAGACAGTTCCACCTACGAGCAGTACTTC; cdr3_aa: CASSFLDSSTYEQYF
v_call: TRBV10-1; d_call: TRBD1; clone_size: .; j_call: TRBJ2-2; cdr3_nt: TGCGCCAGCAGCTACAAACCGGGACAGAGGAACACCGGGGAGCTGTTTTTT; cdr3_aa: CASSYKPGQRNTGELFF
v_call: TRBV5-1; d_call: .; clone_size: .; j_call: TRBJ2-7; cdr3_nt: TGCGCCAGCAGCTCAGGCCAGTACTACGAGCAGTACTTC; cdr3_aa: CASSSGQYYEQYF
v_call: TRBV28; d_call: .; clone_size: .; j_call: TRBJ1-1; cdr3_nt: TGTGCCAGCCAGGGGTTCACTGAAGCTTTCTTT; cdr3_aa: CASQGFTEAFF
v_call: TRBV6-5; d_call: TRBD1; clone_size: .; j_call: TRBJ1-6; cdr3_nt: TGTGCCAGCAGCCGGGACAGTGAATCACCCCTCCACTTT; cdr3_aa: CASSRDSESPLHF
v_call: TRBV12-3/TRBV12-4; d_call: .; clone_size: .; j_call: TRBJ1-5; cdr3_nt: TGTGCCAGCAGGCTAAATAGCAATCAGCCCCAGCATTTT; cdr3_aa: CASRLNSNQPQHF
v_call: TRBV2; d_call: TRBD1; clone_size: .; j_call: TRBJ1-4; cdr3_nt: TGTGCCAGCAGGGACAGGGCTGGTAATGAAAAACTGTTTTTT; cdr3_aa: CASRDRAGNEKLFF
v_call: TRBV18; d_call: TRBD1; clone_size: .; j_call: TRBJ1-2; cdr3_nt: TGTGCCAGCTCATCAGACAGGGGAAGCTATGGCTACACCTTC; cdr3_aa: CASSSDRGSYGYTF
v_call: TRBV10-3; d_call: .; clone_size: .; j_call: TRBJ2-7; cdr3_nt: TGTGCCATCAGTGAGTCTAGAGAGCAGTACTTC; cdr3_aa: CAISESREQYF
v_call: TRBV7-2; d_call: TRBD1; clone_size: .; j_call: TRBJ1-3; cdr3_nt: TGTGCCAGCAGCTTGACCGGGACAGATGGAAACACCATATATTTT; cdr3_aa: CASSLTGTDGNTIYF
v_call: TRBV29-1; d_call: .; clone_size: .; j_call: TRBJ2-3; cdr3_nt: TGCAGCGTTGAAGATCAGGTGACATCGAGCACAGATACGCAGTATTTT; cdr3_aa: CSVEDQVTSSTDTQYF
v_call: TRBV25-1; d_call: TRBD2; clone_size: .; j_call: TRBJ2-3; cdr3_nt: TGTGCCAGCAGTGACAGCGGGACTAGCACAGATACGCAGTATTTT; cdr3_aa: CASSDSGTSTDTQYF
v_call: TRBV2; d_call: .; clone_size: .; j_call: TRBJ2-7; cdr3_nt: TGTGCCAGCACCGGGGACAATTTATACAAGTACTTC; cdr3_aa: CASTGDNLYKYF
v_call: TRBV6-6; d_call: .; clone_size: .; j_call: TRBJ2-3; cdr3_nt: TGTGCCAGCAGCTTCCTTCTAGCGCAGGGAGATACGCAGTATTTT; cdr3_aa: CASSFLLAQGDTQYF